This T cell receptor beta chain was captured by sequencing in a study of T-cell memory formation after mild COVID-19. MiXCR was run by TCRdb on the 5' RACE reads, yielding one entry per CDR3 protein. The table has 85,000 to 120,000 distinct CDR3 sequences, about a sixth seen once. There are a few counts of this clonotype. CDR3 length: 14 amino acids. The sequence was collected from an adult woman who had mild COVID-19 (a few samples of this study predate the infection). Cell type and time point are not known. V is TRBV21-1 and J is TRBJ1-2; TRBD1, the table's D call, lacks a check against the DNA. TRBV21-1 is shown as a pseudogene. Sequences were obtained from PBMCs or a T cell subset sorted from them (not recorded which). CDR3 protein: CASSTSGQDAGYTF. The DNA for the CDR3 is TGTGCCAGCAGCACCTCAGGACAGGATGCTGGCTACACCTTC.